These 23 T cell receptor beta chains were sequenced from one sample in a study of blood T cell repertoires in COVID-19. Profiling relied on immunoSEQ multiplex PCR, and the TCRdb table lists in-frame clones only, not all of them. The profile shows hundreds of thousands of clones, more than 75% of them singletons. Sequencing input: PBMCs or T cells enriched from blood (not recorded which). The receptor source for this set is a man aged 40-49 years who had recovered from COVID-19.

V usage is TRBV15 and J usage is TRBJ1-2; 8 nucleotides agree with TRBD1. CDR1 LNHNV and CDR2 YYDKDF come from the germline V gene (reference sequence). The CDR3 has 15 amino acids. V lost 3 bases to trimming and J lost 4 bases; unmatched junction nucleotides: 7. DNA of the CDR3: TGTGCCACCAGCAGGGATAAGACAGGGGCCTATGGCTACACCTTC. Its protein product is CATSRDKTGAYGYTF.

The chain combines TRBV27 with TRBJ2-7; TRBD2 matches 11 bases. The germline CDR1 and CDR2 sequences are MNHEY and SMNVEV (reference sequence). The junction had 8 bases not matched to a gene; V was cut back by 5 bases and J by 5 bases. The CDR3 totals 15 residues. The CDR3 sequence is CASSDTSGGTHEQYF. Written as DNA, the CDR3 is TGTGCCAGCAGTGATACTAGCGGGGGTACCCACGAGCAGTACTTC.

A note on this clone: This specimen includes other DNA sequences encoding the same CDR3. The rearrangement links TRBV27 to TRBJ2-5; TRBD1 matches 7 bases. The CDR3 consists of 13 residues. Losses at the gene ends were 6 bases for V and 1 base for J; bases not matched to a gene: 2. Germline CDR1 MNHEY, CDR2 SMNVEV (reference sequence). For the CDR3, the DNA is TGTGCCAGCAGCTGGACAGGCCAAGAGACCCAGTACTTC. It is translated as CASSWTGQETQYF.

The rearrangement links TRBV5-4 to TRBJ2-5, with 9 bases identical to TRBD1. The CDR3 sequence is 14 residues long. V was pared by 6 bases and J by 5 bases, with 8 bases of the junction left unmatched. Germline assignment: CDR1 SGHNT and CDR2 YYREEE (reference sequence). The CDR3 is CASTSGQGVETQYF. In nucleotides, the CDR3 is TGTGCCAGCACCTCGGGACAGGGAGTTGAGACCCAGTACTTC. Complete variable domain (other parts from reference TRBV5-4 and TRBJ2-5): ETGVTQSPTHLIKTRGQQVTLRCSSQSGHNTVSWYQQALGQGPQFIFQYYREEENGRGNFPPRFSGLQFPNYSSELNVNALELDDSALYLCASTSGQGVETQYFGPGTRLLVL.

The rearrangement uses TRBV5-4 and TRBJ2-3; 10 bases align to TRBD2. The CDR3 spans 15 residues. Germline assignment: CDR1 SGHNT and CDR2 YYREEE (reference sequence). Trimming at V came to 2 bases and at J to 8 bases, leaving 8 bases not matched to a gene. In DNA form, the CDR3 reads TGTGCCAGCAGCTTTAAAAGCGGGGGGGAAGTTACGCAGTATTTT. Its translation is CASSFKSGGEVTQYF.

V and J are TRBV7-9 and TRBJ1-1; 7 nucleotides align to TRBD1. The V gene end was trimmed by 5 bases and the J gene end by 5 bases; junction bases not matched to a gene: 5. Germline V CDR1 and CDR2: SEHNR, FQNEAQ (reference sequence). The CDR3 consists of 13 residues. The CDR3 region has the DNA TGTGCCAGCAGCAACAACAGGGGTACTGAAGCTTTCTTT. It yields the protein CASSNNRGTEAFF.

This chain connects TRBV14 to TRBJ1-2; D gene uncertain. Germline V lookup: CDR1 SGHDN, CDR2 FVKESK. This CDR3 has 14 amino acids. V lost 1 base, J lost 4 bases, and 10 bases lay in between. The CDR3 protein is CASSQGAGLYGYTF. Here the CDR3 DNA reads TGTGCCAGCAGCCAAGGGGCAGGACTCTATGGCTACACCTTC.

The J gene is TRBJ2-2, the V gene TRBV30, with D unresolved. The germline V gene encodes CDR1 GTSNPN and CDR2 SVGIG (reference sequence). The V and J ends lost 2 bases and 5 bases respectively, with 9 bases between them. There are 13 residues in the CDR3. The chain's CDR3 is CAWSLQATGELFF. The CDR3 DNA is TGTGCCTGGAGTTTGCAGGCAACCGGGGAGCTGTTTTTT.

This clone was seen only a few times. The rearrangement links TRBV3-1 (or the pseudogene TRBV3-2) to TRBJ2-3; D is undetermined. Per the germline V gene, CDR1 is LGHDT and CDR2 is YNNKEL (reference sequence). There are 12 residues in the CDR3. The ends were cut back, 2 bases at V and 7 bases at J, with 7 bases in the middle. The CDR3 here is CASSQRANTQYF. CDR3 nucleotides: TGTGCCAGCAGCCAACGAGCGAATACGCAGTATTTT.

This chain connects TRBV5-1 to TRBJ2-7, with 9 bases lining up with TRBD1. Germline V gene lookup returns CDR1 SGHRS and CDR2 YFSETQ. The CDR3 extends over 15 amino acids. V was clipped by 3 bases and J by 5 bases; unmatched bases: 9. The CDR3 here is CASSSGGTGLNEQYF. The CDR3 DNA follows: TGCGCCAGCAGCTCGGGCGGGACAGGGCTGAACGAGCAGTACTTC.

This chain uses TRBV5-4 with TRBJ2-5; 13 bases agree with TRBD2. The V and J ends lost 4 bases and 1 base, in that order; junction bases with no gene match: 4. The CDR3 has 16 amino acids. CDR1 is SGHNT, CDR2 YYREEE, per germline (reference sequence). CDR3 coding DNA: TGTGCCAGCAGCATGGGACTAGCGGGGCTCCAAGAGACCCAGTACTTC. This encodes CASSMGLAGLQETQYF. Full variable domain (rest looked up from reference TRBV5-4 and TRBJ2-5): ETGVTQSPTHLIKTRGQQVTLRCSSQSGHNTVSWYQQALGQGPQFIFQYYREEENGRGNFPPRFSGLQFPNYSSELNVNALELDDSALYLCASSMGLAGLQETQYFGPGTRLLVL.

CDR3: CASTGDRGPDGYTF. CDR3 bases: TGTGCCAGCACCGGGGACAGGGGGCCTGATGGCTACACCTTC. The gene calls are TRBV27 and TRBJ1-2, with TRBD1 matching over 12 bases. The V gene's germline CDR1 is MNHEY and CDR2 SMNVEV (reference sequence). V shed 7 bases and J 6 bases; nucleotides not matched to a gene: 6. The CDR3 extends over 14 amino acids.

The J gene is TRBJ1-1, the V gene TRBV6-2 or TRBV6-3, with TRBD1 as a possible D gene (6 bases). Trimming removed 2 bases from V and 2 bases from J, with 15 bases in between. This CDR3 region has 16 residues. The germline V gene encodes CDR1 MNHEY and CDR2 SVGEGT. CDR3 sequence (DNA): TGTGCCAGCAGTTACCTTCAGGGGACTATAAACACTGAAGCTTTCTTT. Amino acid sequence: CASSYLQGTINTEAFF.

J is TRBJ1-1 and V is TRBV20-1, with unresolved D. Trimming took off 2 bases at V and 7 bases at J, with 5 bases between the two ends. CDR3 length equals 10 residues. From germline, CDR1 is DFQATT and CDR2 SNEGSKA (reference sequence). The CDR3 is CSARRDEAFF. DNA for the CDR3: TGCAGTGCTAGACGAGATGAAGCTTTCTTT.

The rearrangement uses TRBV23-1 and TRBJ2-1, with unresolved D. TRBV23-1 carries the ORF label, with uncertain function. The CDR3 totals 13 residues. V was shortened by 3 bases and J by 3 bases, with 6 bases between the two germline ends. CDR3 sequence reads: CASSQGSYNEQFF. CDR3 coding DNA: TGCGCCAGCAGTCAGGGCAGCTACAATGAGCAGTTCTTC.

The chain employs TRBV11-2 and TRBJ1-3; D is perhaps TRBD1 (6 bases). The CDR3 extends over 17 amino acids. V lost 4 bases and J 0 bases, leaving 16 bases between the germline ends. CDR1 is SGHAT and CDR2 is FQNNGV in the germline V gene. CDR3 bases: TGTGCCAGCAGCTCCGGAGCTGGGGGCCGCTCTGGAAACACCATATATTTT. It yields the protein CASSSGAGGRSGNTIYF.

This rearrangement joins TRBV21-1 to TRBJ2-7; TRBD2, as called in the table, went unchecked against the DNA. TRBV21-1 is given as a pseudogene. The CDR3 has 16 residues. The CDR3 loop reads CASSKAGERFTYEQYF. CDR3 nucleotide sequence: TGTGCCAGCAGCAAGGCGGGAGAGAGATTCACCTACGAGCAGTACTTC.

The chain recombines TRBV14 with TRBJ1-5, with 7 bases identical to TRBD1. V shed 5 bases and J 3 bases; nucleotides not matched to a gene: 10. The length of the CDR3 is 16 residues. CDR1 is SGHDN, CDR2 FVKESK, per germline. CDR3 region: CASSGRDSLFNQPQHF. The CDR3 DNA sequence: TGTGCCAGCAGCGGCCGGGACAGCCTCTTCAATCAGCCCCAGCATTTT.

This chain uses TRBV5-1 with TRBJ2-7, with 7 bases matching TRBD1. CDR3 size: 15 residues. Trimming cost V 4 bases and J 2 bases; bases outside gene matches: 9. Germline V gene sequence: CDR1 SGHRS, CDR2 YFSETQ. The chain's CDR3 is CASSPTGQVTYEQYF. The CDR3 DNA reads TGCGCCAGCAGCCCCACCGGACAGGTGACCTACGAGCAGTACTTC.

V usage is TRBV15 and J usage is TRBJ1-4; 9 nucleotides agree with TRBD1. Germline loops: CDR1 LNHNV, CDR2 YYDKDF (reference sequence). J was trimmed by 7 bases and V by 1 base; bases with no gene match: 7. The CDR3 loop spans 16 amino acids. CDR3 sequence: CATSRGPGQGFEKLFF. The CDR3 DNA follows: TGTGCCACCAGCAGAGGGCCGGGACAGGGTTTTGAAAAACTGTTTTTT.

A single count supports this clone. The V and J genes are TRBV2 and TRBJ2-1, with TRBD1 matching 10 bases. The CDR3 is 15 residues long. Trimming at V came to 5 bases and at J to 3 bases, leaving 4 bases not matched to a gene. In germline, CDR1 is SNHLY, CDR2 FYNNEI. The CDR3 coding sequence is TGTGCCAGCAGTACACGGACAGGGGGCTACAATGAGCAGTTCTTC. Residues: CASSTRTGGYNEQFF. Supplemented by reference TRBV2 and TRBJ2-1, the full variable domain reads EPEVTQTPSHQVTQMGQEVILRCVPISNHLYFYWYRQILGQKVEFLVSFYNNEISEKSEIFDDQFSVERPDGSNFTLKIRSTKLEDSAMYFCASSTRTGGYNEQFFGPGTRLTVL.

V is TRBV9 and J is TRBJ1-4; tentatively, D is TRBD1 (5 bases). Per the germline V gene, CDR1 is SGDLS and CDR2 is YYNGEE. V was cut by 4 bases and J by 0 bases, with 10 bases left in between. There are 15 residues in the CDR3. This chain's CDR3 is CASSSDSSTNEKLFF. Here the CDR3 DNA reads TGTGCCAGCAGCTCAGACAGTTCAACTAATGAAAAACTGTTTTTT.

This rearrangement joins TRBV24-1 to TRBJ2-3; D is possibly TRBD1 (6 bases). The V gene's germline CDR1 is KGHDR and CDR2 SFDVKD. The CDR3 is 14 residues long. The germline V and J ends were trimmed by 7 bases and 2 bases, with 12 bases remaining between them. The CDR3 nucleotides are TGTGCCACCAGAAGAAGACAGGACACAGATACGCAGTATTTT. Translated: CATRRRQDTDTQYF.